Listed below are T cell receptor beta chains from one sample, sequenced in a study of blood T cell repertoires in COVID-19. The assay was immunoSEQ multiplex PCR, and TCRdb's table has in-frame clones only and misses some. Of under 85,000 clones listed, less than 90% are singletons. What was sequenced was peripheral blood. Source of these receptors: a man aged 50 to 60 with acute or convalescent COVID-19. Each CDR3 is given with its conserved first and last residue. The D gene is left open where the match is weak. A row's size may be missing; if present it is once, few, many or a size class.

-,-,TRBV5-1,TRBJ2-3,CASSLGGDTQYF,TGCGCCAGCAGCTTGGGAGGAGATACGCAGTATTTT
-,-,TRBV6-5,TRBJ2-5,CASNGLNQETQYF,TGTGCCAGCAACGGACTGAACCAAGAGACCCAGTACTTC
-,TRBD1,TRBV15,TRBJ1-2,CATSRGGQGFGYTF,TGTGCCACCAGCAGAGGGGGACAGGGGTTTGGCTACACCTTC
-,TRBD2,TRBV4-3,TRBJ2-3,CASSQQGWVAGGDTQYF,TGCGCCAGCAGCCAACAGGGGTGGGTAGCGGGGGGAGATACGCAGTATTTT
-,TRBD1,TRBV6-2/TRBV6-3,TRBJ2-3,CASSRDSPADTQYF,TGTGCCAGCAGTCGGGACAGTCCTGCAGATACGCAGTATTTT
-,-,TRBV30,TRBJ1-5,CAWSETGPETQHF,TGTGCCTGGAGTGAAACAGGCCCTGAGACCCAGCATTTT
-,-,TRBV5-6,TRBJ2-5,CASSLAQIQETQYF,TGTGCCAGCAGCTTGGCACAGATCCAAGAGACCCAGTACTTC
-,TRBD2,TRBV6-2/TRBV6-3,TRBJ2-1,CASSSAPSGGNNEQFF,TGTGCCAGCAGTTCCGCCCCTAGCGGGGGGAACAATGAGCAGTTCTTC
-,-,TRBV23-1,TRBJ2-5,CASNFCKLQETQYF,TGCGCCAGCAACTTCTGCAAGCTACAAGAGACCCAGTACTTC
-,TRBD2,TRBV28,TRBJ2-7,CASSPLAAYEQYF,TGTGCCAGCAGCCCTCTAGCGGCCTACGAGCAGTACTTC
-,-,TRBV15,TRBJ1-2,CATSSTLFDNYGYTF,TGTGCCACCAGCAGCACACTATTTGATAACTATGGCTACACCTTC
-,-,TRBV3-1/TRBV3-2,TRBJ1-2,CASSQEGTLGYGYTF,TGTGCCAGCAGCCAAGAGGGCACCCTCGGCTATGGCTACACCTTC
-,-,TRBV12-3/TRBV12-4,TRBJ1-5,CASSLAENQPQHF,TGTGCCAGCAGTTTGGCAGAAAATCAGCCCCAGCATTTT
-,TRBD2,TRBV7-9,TRBJ2-7,CASTRTSGPSYEQYF,TGTGCCAGCACTAGGACTAGCGGGCCCTCCTACGAGCAGTACTTC
-,-,TRBV7-2,TRBJ1-6,CASSLGSENSPLHF,TGTGCCAGCAGCTTAGGGTCGGAGAATTCACCCCTCCACTTT
-,TRBD2,TRBV4-1,TRBJ2-1,CASSQESGGNNEQFF,TGCGCCAGCAGCCAAGAAAGCGGGGGAAACAATGAGCAGTTCTTC
-,TRBD2,TRBV5-1,TRBJ2-3,CATRGPSGGLPLLTDTQYF,TGCGCCACCAGGGGGCCTAGCGGGGGGCTCCCTTTACTTACAGATACGCAGTATTTT
-,-,TRBV28,TRBJ1-6,CASSPSDRYNSPLHF,TGTGCCAGCAGTCCCTCGGACAGATATAATTCACCCCTCCACTTT
few,TRBD1,TRBV2,TRBJ2-5,CASRDRGSHRETQYF,TGTGCCAGCAGAGACAGGGGGTCTCACAGGGAGACCCAGTACTTC
-,TRBD1,TRBV28,TRBJ1-2,CASDTGGASYTF,TGTGCCAGCGATACAGGGGGCGCGAGCTACACCTTC
-,-,TRBV9,TRBJ2-2,CASSLRTEGSGELFF,TGTGCCAGCAGCCTCCGGACAGAGGGCTCCGGGGAGCTGTTTTTT
-,-,TRBV3-1/TRBV3-2,TRBJ1-2,CASSQDYAGGYTF,TGTGCCAGCAGCCAAGATTATGCGGGGGGCTACACCTTC
-,-,TRBV21-1,TRBJ1-1,CASSKVAGDTEAFF,TGTGCCAGCAGCAAAGTGGCAGGGGACACTGAAGCTTTCTTT
-,TRBD1,TRBV4-1,TRBJ1-2,CASSQWTGEKGYGYTF,TGCGCCAGCAGCCAGTGGACAGGGGAAAAGGGGTATGGCTACACCTTC
-,TRBD1,TRBV6-6,TRBJ1-4,CASSPLTGGGEKLFF,TGTGCCAGCAGCCCATTGACAGGGGGCGGTGAAAAACTGTTTTTT
-,TRBD1,TRBV7-2,TRBJ2-7,CASSSRGTGGPYEQYF,TGTGCCAGCAGCTCCCGTGGGACAGGGGGCCCCTACGAGCAGTACTTC
-,-,TRBV6-5,TRBJ1-1,CASSYVSAGLRTEAFF,TGTGCCAGCAGTTACGTTTCTGCGGGGCTCCGGACTGAAGCTTTCTTT
once,-,TRBV18,TRBJ2-4,CASSLGWGDIQYF,TGTGCCAGCTCATTAGGATGGGGAGACATTCAGTACTTC
-,-,TRBV12-3/TRBV12-4,TRBJ1-2,CASRRQVNYGYTF,TGTGCCAGCAGGAGACAAGTTAACTATGGCTACACCTTC
-,-,TRBV10-3,TRBJ1-2,CAIRASDSGYGYTF,TGTGCCATCAGAGCTTCGGACAGCGGCTATGGCTACACCTTC
-,-,TRBV30,TRBJ1-2,CALTDFYGYTF,TGTGCCTTGACAGACTTTTATGGCTACACCTTC
-,-,TRBV12-3/TRBV12-4,TRBJ2-2,CASSLGGGELFF,TGTGCCAGCAGTTTGGGAGGAGGGGAGCTGTTTTTT
-,-,TRBV7-7,TRBJ2-7,CASSLTVYAEQYF,TGTGCCAGCAGCCTGACAGTGTATGCCGAGCAGTACTTC
-,TRBD1,TRBV11-1,TRBJ2-7,CASSPGTDQYEQYF,TGTGCCAGCAGCCCTGGGACAGATCAATACGAGCAGTACTTC
-,TRBD1,TRBV2,TRBJ2-3,CASSLGQITDTQYF,TGTGCCAGCAGTCTGGGACAGATCACAGATACGCAGTATTTT
-,-,TRBV6-5,TRBJ1-6,CASSYSKGVGDSPLHF,TGTGCCAGCAGTTACTCGAAGGGGGTTGGAGATTCACCCCTCCACTTT
-,TRBD2,TRBV29-1,TRBJ2-3,CSVGKGGLAEYTDTQYF,TGCAGCGTTGGTAAGGGGGGACTAGCGGAGTACACAGATACGCAGTATTTT
-,-,TRBV5-1,TRBJ2-1,CASSLDWSYNEQFF,TGCGCCAGCAGCCTGGACTGGTCCTACAATGAGCAGTTCTTC
once,-,TRBV28,TRBJ2-3,CASSLGRGGDTQYF,TGTGCCAGCAGTTTAGGCAGGGGTGGAGATACGCAGTATTTT
-,-,TRBV27,TRBJ2-4,CASSQEAVGNIQYF,TGTGCCAGCAGTCAGGAGGCGGTGGGAAACATTCAGTACTTC
-,TRBD1,TRBV4-2,TRBJ1-5,CASSQAGDRAPNQPQHF,TGTGCCAGCAGCCAAGCTGGGGACAGGGCACCTAATCAGCCCCAGCATTTT
-,TRBD2,TRBV19,TRBJ2-1,CASSIGTSGGYEQFF,TGTGCCAGTAGTATAGGGACTAGCGGAGGGTATGAGCAGTTCTTC
-,TRBD1,TRBV6-2/TRBV6-3,TRBJ1-2,CASSKTGGYGYTF,TGTGCCAGCAGCAAGACAGGGGGCTATGGCTACACCTTC
-,-,TRBV18,TRBJ1-2,CASSPYGQTNYGYTF,TGTGCCAGCTCACCTTACGGACAGACTAACTATGGCTACACCTTC
-,TRBD1,TRBV4-3,TRBJ2-2,CASSQVGQGRTGELFF,TGCGCCAGCAGCCAAGTGGGACAGGGTAGGACCGGGGAGCTGTTTTTT
-,TRBD2,TRBV6-4,TRBJ2-1,CASSDSYGRSYNEQFF,TGTGCCAGCAGTGACTCTTACGGGAGGTCCTACAATGAGCAGTTCTTC
-,TRBD2,TRBV4-2,TRBJ2-2,CASSHPIAGDANTGELFF,TGTGCCAGCAGCCACCCAATAGCGGGGGACGCGAACACCGGGGAGCTGTTTTTT
-,TRBD1,TRBV7-2,TRBJ1-5,CASSSTGGNQPQHF,TGTGCCAGCAGCTCCACAGGGGGCAATCAGCCCCAGCATTTT